The rows below give T cell receptor beta chains drawn from one sample of a study of T cell changes during pregnancy in multiple sclerosis. Only in-frame clones appear in the TCRdb table, and some are missing; sequencing was by immunoSEQ multiplex PCR. The sample includes about 49,000 clones, over 90% of them seen just once. This sample comprised peripheral blood, obtained after pregnancy. The receptors stem from a female donor with multiple sclerosis, enrolled in a pregnancy study. Each CDR3 is given with its conserved first and last residue. Fields, in order: J gene, D gene, clone size, V gene, CDR3 DNA, CDR3 protein. A D gene is named only where the DNA matches it firmly. Clone size is shown for a subset of rows, as once, few, many or a class of expanded clone.

>TRBJ1-2|TRBD1|.|TRBV9
TGTGCCAGCAGCGTGAGTCCTGGGACAGACAACTATGGCTACACCTTC
CASSVSPGTDNYGYTF
>TRBJ2-2|TRBD1|.|TRBV12-5
TGTGCTAGTGGCCCGGGACAGGGGACCGGGGAGCTGTTTTTT
CASGPGQGTGELFF
>TRBJ1-5|.|.|TRBV2
TGTGCCAGCAGTCCTCAAGGAACAGGCGTTAATCAGCCCCAGCATTTT
CASSPQGTGVNQPQHF
>TRBJ2-2|.|once|TRBV9
TGTGCCAGCAGCGTAAGGGGTGGAAACACCGGGGAGCTGTTTTTT
CASSVRGGNTGELFF
>TRBJ2-5|.|.|TRBV5-4
TGTGCCAGCAGCTTTCCCTCCGCCGAGTTGGGCGAGACCCAGTACTTC
CASSFPSAELGETQYF
>TRBJ1-2|.|once|TRBV21-1
TGTGCCCTATGGACAGCCCTGTATGGCTACACCTTC
CALWTALYGYTF
>TRBJ2-1|TRBD1|.|TRBV18
TGTGCCAGCTCATCACAGGGGGCGCTTAGAGAGCAGTTCTTC
CASSSQGALREQFF
>TRBJ2-2|.|.|TRBV10-3
TGTGCCATCAGTGAGTCGGACAGCACCGGGGAGCTGTTTTTT
CAISESDSTGELFF
>TRBJ1-1|TRBD1|.|TRBV6-1
TGTGCCAGCAGTGAAGGGGAAGGTAGGGGGCCCACTGAAGCTTTCTTT
CASSEGEGRGPTEAFF
>TRBJ1-1|.|.|TRBV9
TGTGCCAGCAGCGTCCAGACTGAAGCTTTCTTT
CASSVQTEAFF
>TRBJ2-1|.|.|TRBV9
TGTGCCAGCAGCGTAGGGCTAGCTTCGTACAATGAGCAGTTCTTC
CASSVGLASYNEQFF
>TRBJ2-1|TRBD2|.|TRBV9
TGTGCCAGCAGCGTAGGCGGGGGGGGACACAATGAGCAGTTCTTC
CASSVGGGGHNEQFF
>TRBJ2-5|.|once|TRBV27
TGTGCCAGCAGTTCCACAGGGGGGGGTTTTGAGACCCAGTACTTC
CASSSTGGGFETQYF
>TRBJ2-3|TRBD2|.|TRBV6-5
TGTGCCAGCAGCTTTGGGGGGGCAGATACGCAGTATTTT
CASSFGGADTQYF
>TRBJ1-4|TRBD1|.|TRBV4-2
TGTGCCAGCAGCCAAGAATCGGGGACAGGGAATGAAAAACTGTTTTTT
CASSQESGTGNEKLFF
>TRBJ2-3|.|.|TRBV7-6
TGTGCCAGCAGCTTAGCGAGAACAGATACGCAGTATTTT
CASSLARTDTQYF
>TRBJ1-5|.|.|TRBV10-3
TGTGCCATCAGTATGAGGCAGTCCGAGGCCCAGCATTTT
CAISMRQSEAQHF
>TRBJ1-3|TRBD1|.|TRBV9
TGTGCCAGCAGCGCCTTATCAGGGGGCTCTGGAAACACCATATATTTT
CASSALSGGSGNTIYF
>TRBJ1-1|TRBD1|once|TRBV6-6
TGTGCCACCTGGACAGGAGGGAACACTGAAGCTTTCTTT
CATWTGGNTEAFF
>TRBJ1-1|.|.|TRBV12-5
TGTGCTAGTGGTTTGGTACTGCGACAGAACACTGAAGCTTTCTTT
CASGLVLRQNTEAFF
>TRBJ2-4|TRBD1|once|TRBV18
TGTGCCAGCTCATCCCAAGGCCCGACAGGGGGGACCAAAAACATTCAGTACTTC
CASSSQGPTGGTKNIQYF
>TRBJ1-1|.|.|TRBV6-1
TGTGCCAGCGGGTGGGGGCCGGGCACTGAAGCTTTCTTT
CASGWGPGTEAFF
>TRBJ2-7|TRBD2|.|TRBV27
TGTGCCAGCAGTTCTCCCATACTAGCGGGTGTAGGCGAGCAGTACTTC
CASSSPILAGVGEQYF
>TRBJ2-7|.|.|TRBV19
TGTGCCAGTAGTACTCGGACAGTTACCTACGAGCAGTACTTC
CASSTRTVTYEQYF
>TRBJ2-3|.|.|TRBV7-9
TGTGCCAGCAGCTTTTACGGGGTTCCAGATACGCAGTATTTT
CASSFYGVPDTQYF
>TRBJ1-2|TRBD1|.|TRBV29-1
TGCAGCGTTGAAGCCAGGGGGCGCGGTAGCTATGGCTACACCTTC
CSVEARGRGSYGYTF
>TRBJ1-2|.|.|TRBV5-6
TGTGCCAGCAGCTTGGGGCAGGTTAACTATGGCTACACCTTC
CASSLGQVNYGYTF
>TRBJ1-1|TRBD1|.|TRBV7-2
TGTGCCAGCAGCTTAGTAGGGACAGGGAGTCTGAACACTGAAGCTTTCTTT
CASSLVGTGSLNTEAFF
>TRBJ2-7|TRBD1|.|TRBV19
TGTGCCAGTAGTTACCGGACAGGTGACGAGCAGTACTTC
CASSYRTGDEQYF
>TRBJ1-1|.|few|TRBV11-2
TGTGCCAGCACCCCTGCACAATCCACTGAAGCTTTCTTT
CASTPAQSTEAFF
>TRBJ1-3|TRBD1|.|TRBV18
TGTGCCAGCTCACCATATCGGGACAGTGGAAACACCATATATTTT
CASSPYRDSGNTIYF
>TRBJ2-7|.|.|TRBV18
TGTGCCAGCTCCCGGGACACCACCTACGAGCAGTACTTC
CASSRDTTYEQYF
>TRBJ1-2|.|.|TRBV6-1
TGTGCCAGCAGTGCGATTCAGGGTTACGGCTACACCTTC
CASSAIQGYGYTF
>TRBJ2-1|TRBD2|.|TRBV5-5
TGTGCCAGTTTTCGGGGGGTATCCTACAATGAGCAGTTCTTC
CASFRGVSYNEQFF
>TRBJ1-3|.|.|TRBV6-5
TGTGCCAGCAGAGGACAGCCTGCTGGAAACACCATATATTTT
CASRGQPAGNTIYF
>TRBJ2-5|TRBD2|.|TRBV7-9
TGTGCCAGCAGCCCACAGGCGGGGGATGAGACCCAGTACTTC
CASSPQAGDETQYF
>TRBJ1-4|TRBD1|.|TRBV15
TGTGCCACCAGCAGAGGCGGGACAGGGGAAATTGAAAAACTGTTTTTT
CATSRGGTGEIEKLFF
>TRBJ2-7|TRBD1|.|TRBV7-2
TGTGCCAGCAGCCCCGGGGGGACAGGGTCCTACGAGCAGTACTTC
CASSPGGTGSYEQYF
>TRBJ1-2|.|.|TRBV6-1
TGTGCCAGCAGTGAAACAGGGTCGAGTGGCTACACCTTC
CASSETGSSGYTF
>TRBJ1-4|.|.|TRBV5-4
TGTGCCAGCAGCTTAGGCGGGAATAATGAAAAACTGTTTTTT
CASSLGGNNEKLFF
>TRBJ1-1|.|.|TRBV2
TGTGCCAGCGGGGGGGAGGTCATGAACACTGAAGCTTTCTTT
CASGGEVMNTEAFF